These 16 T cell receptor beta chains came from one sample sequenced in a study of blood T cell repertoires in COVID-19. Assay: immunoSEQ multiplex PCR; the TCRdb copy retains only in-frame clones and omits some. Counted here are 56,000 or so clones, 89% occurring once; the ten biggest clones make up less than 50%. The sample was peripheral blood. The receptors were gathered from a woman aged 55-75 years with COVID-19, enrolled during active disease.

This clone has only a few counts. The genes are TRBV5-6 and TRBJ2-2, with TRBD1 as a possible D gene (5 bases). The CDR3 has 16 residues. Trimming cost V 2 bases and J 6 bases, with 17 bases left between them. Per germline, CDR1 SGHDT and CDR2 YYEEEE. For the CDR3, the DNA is TGTGCCAGCAGCTTACCCCAGGGTAGTGGGCCCGGGGAGCTGTTTTTT. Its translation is CASSLPQGSGPGELFF.

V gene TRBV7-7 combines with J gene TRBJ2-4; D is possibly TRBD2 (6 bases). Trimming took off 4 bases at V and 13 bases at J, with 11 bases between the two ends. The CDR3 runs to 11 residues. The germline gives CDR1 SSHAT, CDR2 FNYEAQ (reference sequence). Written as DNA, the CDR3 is TGTGCCAGCAGCTCGACTAGGCCCCAGTACTTC. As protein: CASSSTRPQYF.

CDR3 in DNA: TGTGCCAGCACGCTGGAGGGTAGCTACACCTTC. It specifies CASTLEGSYTF. The chain carries TRBV6-6 and TRBJ1-2; the D is unclear. From germline, CDR1 is MNHNY and CDR2 SVGAGI (reference sequence). Trimming left V 7 bases short and J 9 bases short, with 12 bases between. The CDR3 has 11 amino acids.

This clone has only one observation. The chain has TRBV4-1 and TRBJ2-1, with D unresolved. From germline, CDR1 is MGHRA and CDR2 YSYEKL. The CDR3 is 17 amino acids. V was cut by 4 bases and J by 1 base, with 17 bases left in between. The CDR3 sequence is CASSRVEVRVSYNEQFF. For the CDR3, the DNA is TGCGCCAGCAGCCGGGTTGAGGTCCGGGTGTCCTACAATGAGCAGTTCTTC.

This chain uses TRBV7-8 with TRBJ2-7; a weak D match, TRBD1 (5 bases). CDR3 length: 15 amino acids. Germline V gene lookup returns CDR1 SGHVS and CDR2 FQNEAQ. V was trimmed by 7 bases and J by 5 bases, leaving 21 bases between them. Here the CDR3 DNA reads TGTGCCAGCACCGAGAAAAGGGGCAGTCCCAACGAGCAGTACTTC. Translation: CASTEKRGSPNEQYF.

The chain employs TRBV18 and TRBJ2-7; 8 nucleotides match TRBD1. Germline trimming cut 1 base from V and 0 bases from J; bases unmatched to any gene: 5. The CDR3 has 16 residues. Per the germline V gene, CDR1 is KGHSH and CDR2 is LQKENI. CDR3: CASSPQGTGNSYEQYF. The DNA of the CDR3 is TGTGCCAGCTCACCACAGGGGACAGGCAACTCCTACGAGCAGTACTTC.

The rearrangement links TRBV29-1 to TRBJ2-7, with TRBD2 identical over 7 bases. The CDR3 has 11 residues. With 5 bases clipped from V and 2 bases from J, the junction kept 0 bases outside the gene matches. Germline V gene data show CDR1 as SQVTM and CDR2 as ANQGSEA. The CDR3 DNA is TGCAGCGTTCGGGAGGCCTACGAGCAGTACTTC. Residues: CSVREAYEQYF.

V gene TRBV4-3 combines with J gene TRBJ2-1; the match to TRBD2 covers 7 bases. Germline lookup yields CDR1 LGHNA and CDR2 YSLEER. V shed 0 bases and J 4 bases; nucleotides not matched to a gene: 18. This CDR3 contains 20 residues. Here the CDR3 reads CASSQDLPSGISAGYNEQFF. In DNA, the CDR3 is TGCGCCAGCAGCCAAGATCTCCCTAGCGGTATCTCGGCGGGATACAATGAGCAGTTCTTC.

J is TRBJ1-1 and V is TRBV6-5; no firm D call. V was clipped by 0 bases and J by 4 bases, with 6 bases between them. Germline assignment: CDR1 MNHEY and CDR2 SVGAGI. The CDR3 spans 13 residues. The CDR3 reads CASSYSPSTEAFF. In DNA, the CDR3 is TGTGCCAGCAGTTACTCCCCCAGCACTGAAGCTTTCTTT.

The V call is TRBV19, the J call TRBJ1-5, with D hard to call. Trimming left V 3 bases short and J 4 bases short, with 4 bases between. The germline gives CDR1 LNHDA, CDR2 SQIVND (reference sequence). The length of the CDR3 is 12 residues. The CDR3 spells CASSIFNQPQHF. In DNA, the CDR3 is TGTGCCAGTAGTATCTTTAATCAGCCCCAGCATTTT.

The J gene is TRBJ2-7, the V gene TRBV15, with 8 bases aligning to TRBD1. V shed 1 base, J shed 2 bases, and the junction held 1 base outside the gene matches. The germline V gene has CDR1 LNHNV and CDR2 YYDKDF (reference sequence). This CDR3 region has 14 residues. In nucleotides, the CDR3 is TGTGCCACCAGCAGAGTGGGACAGGCCTACGAGCAGTACTTC. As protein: CATSRVGQAYEQYF.

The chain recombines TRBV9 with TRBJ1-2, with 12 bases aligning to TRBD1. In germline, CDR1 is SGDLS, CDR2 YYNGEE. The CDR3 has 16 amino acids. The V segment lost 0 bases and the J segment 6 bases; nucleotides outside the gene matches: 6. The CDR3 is CASSVAGTGGLDGYTF. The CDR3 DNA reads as TGTGCCAGCAGCGTAGCTGGGACAGGGGGCTTGGATGGCTACACCTTC.

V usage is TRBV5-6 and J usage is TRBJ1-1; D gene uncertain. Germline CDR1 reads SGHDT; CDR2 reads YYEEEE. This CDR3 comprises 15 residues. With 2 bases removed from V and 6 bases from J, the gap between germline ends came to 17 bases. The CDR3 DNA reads TGTGCCAGCAGCTTCCCGGGTCCCCCTCTCCCTGAAGCTTTCTTT. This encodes CASSFPGPPLPEAFF. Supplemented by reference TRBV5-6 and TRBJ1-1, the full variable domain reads DAGVTQSPTHLIKTRGQQVTLRCSPKSGHDTVSWYQQALGQGPQFIFQYYEEEERQRGNFPDRFSGHQFPNYSSELNVNALLLGDSALYLCASSFPGPPLPEAFFGQGTRLTVV.

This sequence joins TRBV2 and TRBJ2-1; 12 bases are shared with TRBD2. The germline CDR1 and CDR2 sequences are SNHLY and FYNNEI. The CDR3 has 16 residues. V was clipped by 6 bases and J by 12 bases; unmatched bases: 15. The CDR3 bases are TGTGCCAGCAGCCTAACGACTAGCGGGGGTGGGTTGGGGCAGTTCTTC. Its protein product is CASSLTTSGGGLGQFF.

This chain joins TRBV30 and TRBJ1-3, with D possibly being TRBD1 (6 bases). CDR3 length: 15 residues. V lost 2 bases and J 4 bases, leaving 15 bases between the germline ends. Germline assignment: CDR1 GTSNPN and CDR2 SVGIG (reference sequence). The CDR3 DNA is TGTGCCTGGAGTATAATAGGACAGTCGGGAAACACCATATATTTT. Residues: CAWSIIGQSGNTIYF.

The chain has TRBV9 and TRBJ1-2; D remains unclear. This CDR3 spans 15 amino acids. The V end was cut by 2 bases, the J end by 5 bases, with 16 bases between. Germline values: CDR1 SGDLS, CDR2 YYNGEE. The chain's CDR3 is CASSVVPGSAYGYTF. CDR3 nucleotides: TGTGCCAGCAGCGTCGTACCGGGATCAGCTTATGGCTACACCTTC.